The rows below give T cell receptor beta chains drawn from one sample of a study of blood T cell repertoires in COVID-19. TCRdb's table, derived via immunoSEQ multiplex PCR, lists solely in-frame clones and lacks some. The sample consists of about 240,000 clones, 83% of them appearing once. Sequencing was performed on peripheral blood. The source of these receptors is a human donor in a cohort sampled during active COVID-19. Each CDR3 is given with its conserved first and last residue. The D gene is left open where the match is weak. Part of the rows lack a size; the others show once, few, many or a class for expanded clones.

few	TRBD1	TRBV5-1	TRBJ1-6	CASSLAGAGGASPLHF	TGCGCCAGCAGCTTGGCCGGAGCAGGGGGTGCTTCACCCCTCCACTTT
.	TRBD2	TRBV19	TRBJ2-7	CASSPGTSGSYEQYF	TGTGCCAGTAGCCCCGGGACTAGCGGGAGTTACGAGCAGTACTTC
.	.	TRBV7-9	TRBJ1-3	CASSNRGDRRNTIYF	TGTGCCAGCAGCAACCGGGGTGACAGGAGAAACACCATATATTTT
few	.	TRBV19	TRBJ1-5	CASSIHRDISNQPQHF	TGTGCCAGTAGTATACACCGGGACATTAGCAATCAGCCCCAGCATTTT
.	TRBD1	TRBV6-5	TRBJ2-1	CASSPRGTAPNEQFF	TGTGCCAGCAGTCCGAGGGGGACAGCTCCCAATGAGCAGTTCTTC
.	.	TRBV6-5	TRBJ2-7	CASRPQGAYEQYF	TGTGCCAGCAGACCTCAGGGTGCGTACGAGCAGTACTTC
.	TRBD1	TRBV5-1	TRBJ1-1	CASYTGDTEAFF	TGCGCCAGCTACACAGGGGACACTGAAGCTTTCTTT
few	.	TRBV29-1	TRBJ2-6	CSVEASESSGANVLTF	TGCAGCGTTGAAGCATCAGAAAGCTCTGGGGCCAACGTCCTGACTTTC
.	.	TRBV11-1	TRBJ2-5	CASSTGNQETQYF	TGTGCCAGCAGTACCGGGAACCAAGAGACCCAGTACTTC
.	TRBD1	TRBV6-5	TRBJ2-7	CASRPGQVSYEQYF	TGTGCCAGCAGACCGGGACAGGTCTCCTACGAGCAGTACTTC
.	TRBD2	TRBV25-1	TRBJ2-1	CASRLAGSEDEQFF	TGTGCCAGCAGACTAGCGGGGTCTGAGGATGAGCAGTTCTTC
.	.	TRBV10-1	TRBJ2-3	CASSESNTDTQYF	TGCGCCAGCAGTGAGTCTAACACAGATACGCAGTATTTT
.	TRBD2	TRBV14	TRBJ2-3	CASSLAGVLNTQYF	TGTGCCAGCAGCCTTGCGGGAGTTCTGAATACGCAGTATTTT
.	TRBD1	TRBV5-1	TRBJ2-5	CASSLGTGGETQYF	TGCGCCAGCAGCTTGGGTACAGGGGGAGAGACCCAGTACTTC
.	.	TRBV18	TRBJ1-1	CASSRGNLPDTEAFF	TGTGCCAGCTCAAGGGGGAACTTACCTGACACTGAAGCTTTCTTT
.	.	TRBV15	TRBJ2-7	CATSRSNRGGTYEQYF	TGTGCCACCAGCAGATCCAATAGGGGCGGGACCTACGAGCAGTACTTC
.	.	TRBV18	TRBJ1-4	CASSPLEVRHRLTNEKLFF	TGTGCCAGCTCACCACTTGAAGTGAGACACCGCTTAACTAATGAAAAACTGTTTTTT
.	.	TRBV27	TRBJ1-6	CASSLQGTYNSPLHF	TGTGCCAGCAGTTTACAGGGGACCTATAATTCACCCCTCCACTTT
.	TRBD2	TRBV12-5	TRBJ2-1	CASGPRLAGGPFSYNEQFF	TGTGCTAGTGGTCCCCGACTAGCGGGGGGGCCCTTCTCCTACAATGAGCAGTTCTTC
.	.	TRBV9	TRBJ1-4	CASSVGGLTNEKLFF	TGTGCCAGCAGCGTAGGAGGCCTTACTAATGAAAAACTGTTTTTT
.	.	TRBV20-1	TRBJ1-1	CSAFFLEAFF	TGCAGTGCGTTCTTCCTTGAAGCTTTCTTT
few	.	TRBV11-2	TRBJ1-1	CASSLRDSEAFF	TGTGCCAGCAGCTTAAGAGACAGTGAAGCTTTCTTT
.	TRBD2	TRBV4-1	TRBJ2-2	CASSQGRLAGGRVKTGELFF	TGCGCCAGCAGCCAGGGCCGACTAGCGGGGGGGCGGGTCAAAACCGGGGAGCTGTTTTTT
.	TRBD2	TRBV27	TRBJ2-2	CASSSPGTRVMTGELFF	TGTGCCAGCAGTTCGCCCGGGACTAGAGTTATGACCGGGGAGCTGTTTTTT
.	.	TRBV6-6	TRBJ2-4	CATRVGSGYIQYF	TGTGCCACTAGGGTCGGGAGTGGCTACATTCAGTACTTC
.	.	TRBV2	TRBJ2-7	CASLGLVGNEQYF	TGTGCCAGCTTAGGACTGGTCGGAAACGAGCAGTACTTC
.	TRBD2	TRBV11-3	TRBJ2-5	CASSLGTSDEETQYF	TGTGCCAGCAGCCTGGGGACTAGCGATGAAGAGACCCAGTACTTC